This T cell receptor beta chain came from a study of response to subunit inactivated influenza vaccine. Whole-study findings and limits: Authors suggested each seasonal influenza vaccination recruits few new T cells.

Worth noting for this clonotype: Antigen unknown.

Each CDR3 protein is one row after TCRdb ran MiXCR on the RT-PCR reads. The repertoire includes roughly 500,000 distinct CDR3 sequences, about 25% of them detected once, and around 2% sits in the top ten. CDR1 is SGHKS, CDR2 YYEKEE, per germline (reference sequence). V was clipped by 4 bases and J by 5 bases; unmatched bases: 8. The length of the CDR3 is 17 residues. The chain combines TRBV5-5 with TRBJ2-5, with 16 bases matching TRBD2. This TCR derives from a man aged 50 to 59 who received an inactivated influenza vaccine. Sample: CD4+ T cells sorted from PBMCs, taken roughly 5 days after vaccination. CDR3 coding DNA: TGTGCCAGCAGCCGAGGGACTAGCGGGAGGGCACGGGAGACCCAGTACTTC. Its translation is CASSRGTSGRARETQYF.